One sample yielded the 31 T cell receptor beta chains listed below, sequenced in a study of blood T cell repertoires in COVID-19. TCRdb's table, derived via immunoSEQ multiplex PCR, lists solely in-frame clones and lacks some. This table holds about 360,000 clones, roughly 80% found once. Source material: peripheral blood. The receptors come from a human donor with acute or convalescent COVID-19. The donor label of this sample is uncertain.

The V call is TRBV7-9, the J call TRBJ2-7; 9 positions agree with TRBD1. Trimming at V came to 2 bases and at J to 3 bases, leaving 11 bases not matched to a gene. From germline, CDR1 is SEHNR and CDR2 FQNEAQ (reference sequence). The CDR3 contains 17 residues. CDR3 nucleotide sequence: TGTGCCAGCAGCTTACGAGGCGGAGGGACAGGGAACTACGAGCAGTACTTC. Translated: CASSLRGGGTGNYEQYF.

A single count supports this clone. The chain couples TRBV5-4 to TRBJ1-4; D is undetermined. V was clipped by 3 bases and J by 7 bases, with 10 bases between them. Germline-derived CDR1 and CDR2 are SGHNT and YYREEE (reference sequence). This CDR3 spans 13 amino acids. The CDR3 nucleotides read TGTGCCAGCAGCTCTCGATCGAGTGAAAAACTGTTTTTT. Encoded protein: CASSSRSSEKLFF.

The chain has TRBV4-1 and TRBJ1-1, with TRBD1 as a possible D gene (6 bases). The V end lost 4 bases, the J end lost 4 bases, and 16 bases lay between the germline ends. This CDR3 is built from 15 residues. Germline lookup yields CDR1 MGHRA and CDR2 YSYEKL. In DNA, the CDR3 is TGCGCCAGCAGCCGCTCCCTTACAGGGACCACTGAAGCTTTCTTT. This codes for CASSRSLTGTTEAFF.

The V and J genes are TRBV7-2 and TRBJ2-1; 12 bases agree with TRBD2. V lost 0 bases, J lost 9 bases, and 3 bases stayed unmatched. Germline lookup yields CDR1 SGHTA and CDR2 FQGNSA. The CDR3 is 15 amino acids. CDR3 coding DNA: TGTGCCAGCAGCTTAGCCGGACTAGCGGGAATTGAGCAGTTCTTC. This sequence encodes CASSLAGLAGIEQFF.

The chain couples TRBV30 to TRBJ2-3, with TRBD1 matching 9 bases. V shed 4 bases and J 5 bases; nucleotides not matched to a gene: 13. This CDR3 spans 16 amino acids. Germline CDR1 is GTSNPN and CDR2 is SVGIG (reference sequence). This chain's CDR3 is CAWTYRGLFIKDTQYF. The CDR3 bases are TGTGCCTGGACCTACAGGGGGCTGTTTATTAAAGATACGCAGTATTTT.

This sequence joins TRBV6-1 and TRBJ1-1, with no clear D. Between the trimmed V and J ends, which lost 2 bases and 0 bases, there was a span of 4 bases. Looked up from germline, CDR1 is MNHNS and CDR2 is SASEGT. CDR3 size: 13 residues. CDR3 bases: TGTGCCAGCAGTGAAACATTGAACACTGAAGCTTTCTTT. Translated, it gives CASSETLNTEAFF.

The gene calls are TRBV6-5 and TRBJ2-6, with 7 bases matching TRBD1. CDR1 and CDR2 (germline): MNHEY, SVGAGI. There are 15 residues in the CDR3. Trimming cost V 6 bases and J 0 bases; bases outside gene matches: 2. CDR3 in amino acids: CASRGTASGANVLTF. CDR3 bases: TGTGCCAGCAGGGGGACAGCCTCTGGGGCCAACGTCCTGACTTTC.

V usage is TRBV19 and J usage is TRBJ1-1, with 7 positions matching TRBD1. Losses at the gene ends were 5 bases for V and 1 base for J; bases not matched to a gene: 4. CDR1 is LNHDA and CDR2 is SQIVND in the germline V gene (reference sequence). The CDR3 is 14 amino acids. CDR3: CASSLNRGNTEAFF. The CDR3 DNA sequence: TGTGCCAGTAGTCTCAACAGGGGGAACACTGAAGCTTTCTTT.

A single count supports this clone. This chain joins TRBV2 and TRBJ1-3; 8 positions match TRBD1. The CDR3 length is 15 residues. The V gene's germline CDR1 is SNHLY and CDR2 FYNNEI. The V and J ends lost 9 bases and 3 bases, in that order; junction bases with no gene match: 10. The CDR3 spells CASRVQGAVGNTIYF. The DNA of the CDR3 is TGTGCCAGTCGAGTTCAGGGGGCTGTTGGAAACACCATATATTTT. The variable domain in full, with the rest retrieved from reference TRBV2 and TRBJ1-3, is EPEVTQTPSHQVTQMGQEVILRCVPISNHLYFYWYRQILGQKVEFLVSFYNNEISEKSEIFDDQFSVERPDGSNFTLKIRSTKLEDSAMYFCASRVQGAVGNTIYFGEGSWLTVV.

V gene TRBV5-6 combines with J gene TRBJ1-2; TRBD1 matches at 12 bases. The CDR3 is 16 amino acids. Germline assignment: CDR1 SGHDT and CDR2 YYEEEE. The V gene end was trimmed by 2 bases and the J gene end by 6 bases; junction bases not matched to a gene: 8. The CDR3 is CASSLTGTGGIDGYTF. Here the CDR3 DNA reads TGTGCCAGCAGCTTAACCGGGACAGGGGGCATCGATGGCTACACCTTC.

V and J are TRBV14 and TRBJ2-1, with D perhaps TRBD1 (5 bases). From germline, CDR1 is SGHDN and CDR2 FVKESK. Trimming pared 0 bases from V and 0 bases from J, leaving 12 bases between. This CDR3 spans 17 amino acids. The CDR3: CASSQDRHRSSYNEQFF. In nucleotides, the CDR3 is TGTGCCAGCAGCCAAGATAGGCACAGGAGCTCCTACAATGAGCAGTTCTTC.

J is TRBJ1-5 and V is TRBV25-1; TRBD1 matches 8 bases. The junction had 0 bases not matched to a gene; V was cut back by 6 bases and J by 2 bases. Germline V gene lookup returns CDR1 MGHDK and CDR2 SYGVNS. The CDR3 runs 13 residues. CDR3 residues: CASRGQGNQPQHF. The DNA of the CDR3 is TGTGCCAGCAGGGGACAGGGCAATCAGCCCCAGCATTTT.

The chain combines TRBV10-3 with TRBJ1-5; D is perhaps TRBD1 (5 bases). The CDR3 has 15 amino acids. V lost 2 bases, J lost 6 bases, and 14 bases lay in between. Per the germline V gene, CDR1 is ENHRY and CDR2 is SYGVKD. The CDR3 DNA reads TGTGCCATCAGTGAGGACGCAGGGCGCCTTCAGCCCCAGCATTTT. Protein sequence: CAISEDAGRLQPQHF.

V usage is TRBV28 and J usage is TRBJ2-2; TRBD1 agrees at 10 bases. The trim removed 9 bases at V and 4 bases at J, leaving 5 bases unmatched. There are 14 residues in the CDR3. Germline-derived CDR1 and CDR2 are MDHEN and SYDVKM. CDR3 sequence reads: CASTGQGFTGELFF. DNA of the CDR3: TGTGCCAGTACGGGACAGGGGTTCACCGGGGAGCTGTTTTTT.

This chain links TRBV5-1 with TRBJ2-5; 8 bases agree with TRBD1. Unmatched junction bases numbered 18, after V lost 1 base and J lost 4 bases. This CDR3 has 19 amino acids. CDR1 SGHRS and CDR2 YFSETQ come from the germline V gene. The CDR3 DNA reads TGCGCCAGCAGCTTGTACGCTGGGACAGGCAAGGGTAAGAGAGAGACCCAGTACTTC. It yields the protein CASSLYAGTGKGKRETQYF.

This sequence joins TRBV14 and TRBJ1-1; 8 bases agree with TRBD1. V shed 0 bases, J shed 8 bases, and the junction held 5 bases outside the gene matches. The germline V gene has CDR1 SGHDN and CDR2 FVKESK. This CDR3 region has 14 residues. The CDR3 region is CASSQEIYRGEAFF. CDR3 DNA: TGTGCCAGCAGCCAAGAGATCTACAGGGGGGAAGCTTTCTTT.

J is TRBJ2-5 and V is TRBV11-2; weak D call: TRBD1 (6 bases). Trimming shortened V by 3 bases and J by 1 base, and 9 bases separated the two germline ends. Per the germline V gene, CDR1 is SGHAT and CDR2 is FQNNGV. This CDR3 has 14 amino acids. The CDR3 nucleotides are TGTGCCAGCAGCTTGAGGGGGACCCAAGAGACCCAGTACTTC. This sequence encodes CASSLRGTQETQYF.

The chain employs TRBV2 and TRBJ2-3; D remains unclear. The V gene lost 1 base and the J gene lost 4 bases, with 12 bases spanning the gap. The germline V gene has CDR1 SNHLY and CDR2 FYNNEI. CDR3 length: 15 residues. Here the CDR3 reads CASSEVGFEADTQYF. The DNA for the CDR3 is TGTGCCAGCAGTGAAGTCGGTTTCGAAGCAGATACGCAGTATTTT. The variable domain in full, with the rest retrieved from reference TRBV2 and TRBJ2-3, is EPEVTQTPSHQVTQMGQEVILRCVPISNHLYFYWYRQILGQKVEFLVSFYNNEISEKSEIFDDQFSVERPDGSNFTLKIRSTKLEDSAMYFCASSEVGFEADTQYFGPGTRLTVL.

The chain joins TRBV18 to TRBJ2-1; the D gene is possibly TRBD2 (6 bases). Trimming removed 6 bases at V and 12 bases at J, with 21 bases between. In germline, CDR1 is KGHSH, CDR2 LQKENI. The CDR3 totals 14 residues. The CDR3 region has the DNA TGTGCCAGCTCTCTGGGACTCGCCGGGCAAGGGCAGTTCTTC. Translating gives CASSLGLAGQGQFF. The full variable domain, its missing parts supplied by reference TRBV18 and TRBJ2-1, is NAGVMQNPRHLVRRRGQEARLRCSPMKGHSHVYWYRQLPEEGLKFMVYLQKENIIDESGMPKERFSAEFPKEGPSILRIQQVVRGDSAAYFCASSLGLAGQGQFFGPGTRLTVL.

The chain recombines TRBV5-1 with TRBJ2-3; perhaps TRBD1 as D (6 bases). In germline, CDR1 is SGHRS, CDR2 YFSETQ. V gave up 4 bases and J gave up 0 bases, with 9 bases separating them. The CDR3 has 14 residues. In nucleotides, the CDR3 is TGCGCCAGCAGCCCGGGACACAGCACAGATACGCAGTATTTT. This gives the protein CASSPGHSTDTQYF.

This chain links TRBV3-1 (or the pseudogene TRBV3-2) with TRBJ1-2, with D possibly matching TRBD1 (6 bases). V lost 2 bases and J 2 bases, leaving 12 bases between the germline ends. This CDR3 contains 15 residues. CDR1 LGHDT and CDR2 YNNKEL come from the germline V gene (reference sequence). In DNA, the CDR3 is TGTGCCAGCAGCCAAAATTCAGGGGCCAACTATGGCTACACCTTC. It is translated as CASSQNSGANYGYTF.

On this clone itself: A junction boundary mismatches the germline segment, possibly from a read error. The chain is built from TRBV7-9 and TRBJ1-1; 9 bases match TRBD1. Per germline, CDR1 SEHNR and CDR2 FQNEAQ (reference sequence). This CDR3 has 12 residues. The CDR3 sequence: CASSFSTGGAGF. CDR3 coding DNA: TGTGCCAGCAGCTTTTCGACAGGGGGTGCTGGATTT. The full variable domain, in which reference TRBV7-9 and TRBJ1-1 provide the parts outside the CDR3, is DTGVSQNPRHKITKRGQNVTFRCDPISEHNRLYWYRQTLGQGPEFLTYFQNEAQLEKSRLLSDRFSAERPKGSFSTLEIQRTEQGDSAMYLCASSFSTGGAGFGQGTRLTVV.

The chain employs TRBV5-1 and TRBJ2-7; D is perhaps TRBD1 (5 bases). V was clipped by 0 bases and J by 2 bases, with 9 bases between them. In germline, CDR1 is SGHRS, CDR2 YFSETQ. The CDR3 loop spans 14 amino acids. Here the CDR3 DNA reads TGCGCCAGCAGCTTGGTTGTGGGGCCCTACGAGCAGTACTTC. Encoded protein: CASSLVVGPYEQYF.

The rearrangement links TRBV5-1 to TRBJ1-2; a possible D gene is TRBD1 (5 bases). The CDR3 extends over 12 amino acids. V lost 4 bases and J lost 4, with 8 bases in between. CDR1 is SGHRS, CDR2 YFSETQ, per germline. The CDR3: CASSHDSYGYTF. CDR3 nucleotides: TGCGCCAGCAGCCACGACAGCTATGGCTACACCTTC.

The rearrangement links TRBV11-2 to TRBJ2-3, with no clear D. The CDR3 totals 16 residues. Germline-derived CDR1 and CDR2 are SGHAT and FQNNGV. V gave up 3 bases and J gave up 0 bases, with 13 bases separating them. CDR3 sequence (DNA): TGTGCCAGCAGCTTCCCGGAGAATCCTAGCACAGATACGCAGTATTTT. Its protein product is CASSFPENPSTDTQYF.

Here the CDR3 reads CSVQTTPSNRGPSTDTQYF. DNA of the CDR3: TGCAGCGTCCAAACTACTCCCTCCAACAGGGGTCCTAGCACAGATACGCAGTATTTT. The rearrangement joins TRBV29-1 to TRBJ2-3; 7 bases match TRBD1. V shed 6 bases and J 0 bases; nucleotides not matched to a gene: 21. This CDR3 region has 19 residues. CDR1 and CDR2 (germline): SQVTM, ANQGSEA.

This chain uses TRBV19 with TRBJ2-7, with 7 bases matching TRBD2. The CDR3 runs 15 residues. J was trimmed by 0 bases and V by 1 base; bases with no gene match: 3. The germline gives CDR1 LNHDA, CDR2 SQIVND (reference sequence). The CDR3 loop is CASSIGGGGSYEQYF. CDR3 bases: TGTGCCAGTAGTATAGGGGGCGGGGGCTCCTACGAGCAGTACTTC. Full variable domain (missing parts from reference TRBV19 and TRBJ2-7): DGGITQSPKYLFRKEGQNVTLSCEQNLNHDAMYWYRQDPGQGLRLIYYSQIVNDFQKGDIAEGYSVSREKKESFPLTVTSAQKNPTAFYLCASSIGGGGSYEQYFGPGTRLTVT.

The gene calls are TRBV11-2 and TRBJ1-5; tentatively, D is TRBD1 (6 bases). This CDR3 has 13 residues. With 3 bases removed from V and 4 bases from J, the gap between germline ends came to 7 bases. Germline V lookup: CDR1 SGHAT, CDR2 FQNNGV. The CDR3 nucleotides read TGTGCCAGCAGCTTCAGGGGTAATCAGCCCCAGCATTTT. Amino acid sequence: CASSFRGNQPQHF.

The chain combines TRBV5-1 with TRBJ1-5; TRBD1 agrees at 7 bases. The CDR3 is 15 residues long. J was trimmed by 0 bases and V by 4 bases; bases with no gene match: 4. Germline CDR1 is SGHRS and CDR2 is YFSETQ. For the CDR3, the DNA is TGCGCCAGCAGCCGGGGGACAGATAGCAATCAGCCCCAGCATTTT. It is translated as CASSRGTDSNQPQHF.

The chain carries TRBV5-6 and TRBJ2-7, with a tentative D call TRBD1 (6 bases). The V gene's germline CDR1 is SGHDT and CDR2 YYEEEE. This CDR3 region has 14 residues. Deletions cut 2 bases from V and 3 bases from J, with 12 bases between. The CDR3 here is CASSFGTRNYEQYF. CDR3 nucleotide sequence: TGTGCCAGCAGCTTCGGGACAAGGAACTACGAGCAGTACTTC.

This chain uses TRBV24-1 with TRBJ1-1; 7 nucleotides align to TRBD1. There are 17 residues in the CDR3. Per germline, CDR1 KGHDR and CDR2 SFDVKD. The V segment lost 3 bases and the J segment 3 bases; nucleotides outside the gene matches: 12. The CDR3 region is CATSDVIQGPGDTEAFF. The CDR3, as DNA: TGTGCCACCAGTGATGTTATACAGGGGCCGGGGGACACTGAAGCTTTCTTT.